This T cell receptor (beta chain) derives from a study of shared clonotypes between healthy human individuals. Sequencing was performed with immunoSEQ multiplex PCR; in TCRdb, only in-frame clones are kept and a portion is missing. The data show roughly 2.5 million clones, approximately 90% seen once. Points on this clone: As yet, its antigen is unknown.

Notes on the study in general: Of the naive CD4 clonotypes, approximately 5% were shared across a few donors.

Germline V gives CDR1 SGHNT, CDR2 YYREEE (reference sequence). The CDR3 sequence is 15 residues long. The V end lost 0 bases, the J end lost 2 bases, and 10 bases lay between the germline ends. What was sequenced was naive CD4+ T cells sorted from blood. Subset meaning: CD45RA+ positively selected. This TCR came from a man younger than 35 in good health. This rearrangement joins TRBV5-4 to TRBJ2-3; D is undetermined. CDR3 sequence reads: CASSLGSPTTDTQYF. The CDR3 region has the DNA TGTGCCAGCAGCTTGGGCAGCCCAACCACAGATACGCAGTATTTT.